What follows is one T cell receptor beta chain and its context. Its antigen is not identified. The CDR3 spans 11 residues. The V end was cut by 5 bases, the J end by 3 bases, with 8 bases between. Germline V gives CDR1 DFQATT, CDR2 SNEGSKA (reference sequence). The data belong to a study of shared clonotypes between healthy human individuals. General study points: Non-shared clonotypes had lower generation probabilities than clonotypes shared by all four sorted-subset donors. Researchers sampled blood only, noting tissue repertoires likely differ.

TCRdb's copy holds only in-frame clones and misses some; the assay was immunoSEQ multiplex PCR. Of roughly 1,600,000 clones in the sample, just under 99% were seen once. Among the donors, all were Caucasian adults who lived in Nashville, Tennessee. In the CD4+ fraction, cells were divided into CD45RA+ naive and CD45RA-negative memory subsets. V is TRBV20-1 and J is TRBJ2-7; D uncertain. The sequencing input was naive CD4+ T cells sorted from blood. Subset of the sample: CD45RA+ positively selected. The sequence came from a man aged 25-45 years in good health. CDR3 coding DNA: TGCAGTGCTTATATGCTCTACGAGCAGTACTTC. It yields the protein CSAYMLYEQYF.